Included here is one TCR beta chain sequence, with context. The junction had 7 bases not matched to a gene; V was cut back by 3 bases and J by 8 bases. The CDR3 has 14 amino acids. CDR1 is MRHNA, CDR2 SNTAGT, per germline. The sample is drawn from a study of blood T cell repertoires in COVID-19. Study in general: COVID-19 samples from acute and convalescent phases originated in the United States, Italy and Spain. In each case, the material was cDNA or gDNA derived from T cells, B-cell-depleted T cells, or PBMCs.

Original methodology: Reference gene primer amplification gave estimated nucleated cell counts. Profiled with immunoSEQ multiplex PCR; TCRdb holds only in-frame clones, not every one. V and J calls and clone size are copied from that table; D and trimming were computed from the DNA. Of a few hundred thousand clones listed, about 91% are singletons. The chain links TRBV6-4 to TRBJ2-1, with 7 bases fitting TRBD1. The TCR sequence derives from a woman in her thirties who had recovered from COVID-19. Sample: peripheral blood. In DNA form, the CDR3 reads TGTGCCAGCAGTGAAAATCAGGGGGTGGATGAGCAGTTCTTC. The encoded protein is CASSENQGVDEQFF.